A single sample gave rise to the 20 T cell receptor beta chains below, sequenced in a study of shared clonotypes between healthy human individuals. Clones were sequenced by immunoSEQ multiplex PCR, and TCRdb holds only the in-frame ones, with some missing. The sample includes approximately 2.3 million clones, approximately 93% of them seen just once. The sample consisted of naive CD4+ T cells from PBMCs. As for subset: CD45RA+ positively selected. These receptors were taken from a young man in good health. Some clones in this sample may be carry-over from other donors' samples.

The rearrangement joins TRBV4-2 to TRBJ2-7, with 7 bases matching TRBD2. Germline V gives CDR1 LGHNA, CDR2 YNFKEQ. The CDR3 extends over 19 amino acids. Losses at the gene ends were 7 bases for V and 4 bases for J; bases not matched to a gene: 25. The CDR3 sequence is CASTISLVAGAGVPYEQYF. DNA of the CDR3: TGTGCCAGCACCATCTCCCTAGTGGCTGGGGCGGGAGTGCCTTACGAGCAGTACTTC.

This chain uses TRBV10-1 with TRBJ2-7; 7 nucleotides agree with TRBD1. This CDR3 comprises 15 residues. Germline CDR1 reads WNHNN; CDR2 reads SYGVQD (reference sequence). V trimming: 1 base; J trimming: 6 bases; junction bases outside the gene matches: 9. In DNA form, the CDR3 reads TGCGCCAGCAGTGAGTTCGTGACAGGGTCTTTCGAGCAGTACTTC. This codes for CASSEFVTGSFEQYF.

This sequence joins TRBV10-3 and TRBJ2-1; 13 bases match TRBD2. Germline CDR1 reads ENHRY; CDR2 reads SYGVKD. The CDR3 contains 14 residues. J gave up 8 bases and V 10 bases, and 8 bases lay outside the gene matches. Here the CDR3 reads CATRTSGSLYEQFF. In DNA form, the CDR3 reads TGTGCCACTCGGACTAGCGGGAGCTTATATGAGCAGTTCTTC.

CDR3 region: CASSFSASGTGETQYF. DNA of the CDR3: TGTGCCAGCAGCTTTTCGGCTAGCGGGACGGGGGAGACCCAGTACTTC. V gene TRBV11-2 combines with J gene TRBJ2-5; 9 nucleotides align to TRBD2. CDR3 length equals 16 residues. V dropped 3 bases and J dropped 5; count of bases not matched to a gene: 10. CDR1 and CDR2 from the germline V gene are SGHAT and FQNNGV.

V usage is TRBV29-1 and J usage is TRBJ2-1; possibly TRBD1 for D (6 bases). V was trimmed by 6 bases and J by 6 bases, leaving 18 bases between them. The CDR3 runs 14 residues. Germline CDR1 reads SQVTM; CDR2 reads ANQGSEA. The CDR3 spells CSVPTGPVGNEQFF. In DNA, the CDR3 is TGCAGCGTCCCGACAGGACCGGTGGGCAATGAGCAGTTCTTC.

The gene calls are TRBV2 and TRBJ2-4; no firm D call. Germline CDR1 reads SNHLY; CDR2 reads FYNNEI. Trimming pared 2 bases from V and 7 bases from J, leaving 12 bases between. There are 14 residues in the CDR3. The CDR3 bases are TGTGCCAGCAGTGAACTTATAGTTAGTAACATTCAGTACTTC. Its protein product is CASSELIVSNIQYF.

This rearrangement joins TRBV18 to TRBJ1-1; 8 positions match TRBD1. Germline V CDR1 and CDR2: KGHSH, LQKENI. With V trimmed by 1 base and J by 4 bases, 5 bases remained unmatched. The CDR3 contains 15 residues. This CDR3 is CASSPRITGGTEAFF. Written as DNA, the CDR3 is TGTGCCAGCTCACCACGGATAACAGGGGGCACTGAAGCTTTCTTT.

The J gene is TRBJ1-1, the V gene TRBV28; 8 nucleotides line up with TRBD1. The J segment lost 4 bases and the V segment lost 6 bases, leaving 7 bases of the junction unmatched. From germline, CDR1 is MDHEN and CDR2 SYDVKM. This CDR3 is 14 amino acids long. As DNA, the CDR3 is TGTGCCAGCAGATTTACAGGGGGTGGCACTGAAGCTTTCTTT. It translates to CASRFTGGGTEAFF.

The chain carries TRBV4-1 and TRBJ2-5; the D gene could be TRBD1 or TRBD2 (6 bases each). Germline loops: CDR1 MGHRA, CDR2 YSYEKL. Trimming stripped 2 bases from V and 5 bases from J, with 15 bases between. CDR3 length equals 15 residues. The CDR3 sequence: CASSQLVGGKETQYF. The CDR3 DNA follows: TGCGCCAGCAGCCAACTCGTCGGGGGCAAGGAGACCCAGTACTTC.

The chain combines TRBV28 with TRBJ2-5; 10 nucleotides match TRBD1. J lost 5 bases, V lost 3 bases, and 6 bases had no gene match. Germline CDR1 MDHEN, CDR2 SYDVKM. The CDR3 is 15 residues long. CDR3 in amino acids: CASSFRQGAWETQYF. The DNA for the CDR3 is TGTGCCAGCAGTTTTCGACAGGGGGCCTGGGAGACCCAGTACTTC.

Written as DNA, the CDR3 is TGTGCCACCCAAAAAGGACATCCTGACGAGCAGTACTTC. It is translated as CATQKGHPDEQYF. The chain combines TRBV10-3 with TRBJ2-7, with TRBD1 as a possible D gene (5 bases). V lost 10 bases, J lost 5 bases, and 18 bases lay in between. Germline V lookup: CDR1 ENHRY, CDR2 SYGVKD. The CDR3 spans 13 residues.

V is TRBV5-6 and J is TRBJ2-6; perhaps TRBD1 as D (5 bases). The CDR3 extends over 17 amino acids. The V gene lost 0 bases and the J gene lost 0 bases, with 10 bases spanning the gap. Germline V lookup: CDR1 SGHDT, CDR2 YYEEEE. CDR3 sequence (DNA): TGTGCCAGCAGCTTGGGGGGCCGGTACTCTGGGGCCAACGTCCTGACTTTC. Translated: CASSLGGRYSGANVLTF.

This chain uses TRBV15 with TRBJ2-3; D gene unclear. Germline V gene sequence: CDR1 LNHNV, CDR2 YYDKDF (reference sequence). There are 13 residues in the CDR3. Deletions cut 0 bases from V and 6 bases from J, with 7 bases between. The CDR3 DNA follows: TGTGCCACCAGCAGAGATGCGAGGGATACGCAGTATTTT. Its protein is CATSRDARDTQYF.

The rearrangement joins TRBV30 to TRBJ2-5, with a possible D match to TRBD1 (5 bases). Germline values: CDR1 GTSNPN, CDR2 SVGIG (reference sequence). The CDR3 sequence is 13 residues long. V gave up 5 bases and J gave up 0 bases, with 10 bases separating them. The CDR3 reads CAWDRQYQETQYF. The DNA for the CDR3 is TGTGCCTGGGACCGACAGTACCAAGAGACCCAGTACTTC.

The chain has TRBV4-2 and TRBJ1-4; TRBD1 aligns across 7 bases. Germline V lookup: CDR1 LGHNA, CDR2 YNFKEQ. The ends lost 0 bases at V and 3 bases at J; junction bases unmatched: 10. The CDR3 has 18 amino acids. The CDR3 nucleotides are TGTGCCAGCAGCCAAGACCTGGTACTTGGGACAGCTAATGAAAAACTGTTTTTT. This gives the protein CASSQDLVLGTANEKLFF.

In nucleotides, the CDR3 is TGTGCCAGCAGTGACCCCGTTTATGGGGGAGTAGCTTTCTTT. Translating it yields CASSDPVYGGVAFF. The chain couples TRBV6-4 to TRBJ1-1; tentatively, D is TRBD1 (5 bases). There are 14 residues in the CDR3. The V and J ends lost 2 bases and 10 bases respectively, with 17 bases between them. The germline CDR1 and CDR2 sequences are MRHNA and SNTAGT.

The chain is built from TRBV28 and TRBJ1-5; 9 bases line up with TRBD1. The CDR3 extends over 15 amino acids. Germline-derived CDR1 and CDR2 are MDHEN and SYDVKM. Trimming took 6 bases from V and 6 from J; bases not matched to a gene: 9. CDR3 DNA sequence: TGTGCCAGCAGAAAAAACAGGGGGCTCAGTCAGCCCCAGCATTTT. It specifies CASRKNRGLSQPQHF.

The chain joins TRBV5-4 to TRBJ1-1; a possible D gene is TRBD1 (5 bases). The CDR3 contains 14 residues. CDR1 is SGHNT, CDR2 YYREEE, per germline (reference sequence). Deletions cut 0 bases from V and 9 bases from J, with 15 bases between. The CDR3 coding sequence is TGTGCCAGCAGCTTGGCCGGGGGATTGACTAAAGCTTTCTTT. It specifies CASSLAGGLTKAFF. Full variable domain (missing parts from reference TRBV5-4 and TRBJ1-1): ETGVTQSPTHLIKTRGQQVTLRCSSQSGHNTVSWYQQALGQGPQFIFQYYREEENGRGNFPPRFSGLQFPNYSSELNVNALELDDSALYLCASSLAGGLTKAFFGQGTRLTVV.

This chain joins TRBV11-2 and TRBJ2-3; 9 bases map to TRBD1. Germline values: CDR1 SGHAT, CDR2 FQNNGV. The V gene end was trimmed by 5 bases and the J gene end by 7 bases; junction bases not matched to a gene: 10. This CDR3 has 15 amino acids. The chain's CDR3 is CASSPNRGRTNTQYF. The CDR3 DNA sequence: TGTGCCAGCAGCCCTAACAGGGGGCGTACCAATACGCAGTATTTT.

The chain is built from TRBV9 and TRBJ1-1; the D is unclear. Germline CDR1 SGDLS, CDR2 YYNGEE. The germline V and J ends were trimmed by 0 bases and 6 bases, with 9 bases remaining between them. The CDR3 has 13 residues. CDR3 sequence reads: CASSVVVRAEAFF. DNA of the CDR3: TGTGCCAGCAGCGTAGTAGTAAGGGCTGAAGCTTTCTTT.